This T cell receptor (beta chain) emerged from a study of T cell changes during pregnancy in multiple sclerosis. Clones were read by immunoSEQ multiplex PCR, and TCRdb kept only the in-frame ones, dropping some. This table holds around 110,000 clones, about 90% found once. CDR1 LNHDA and CDR2 SQIVND come from the germline V gene (reference sequence). The CDR3 runs to 16 residues. V shed 5 bases and J shed 0 bases, with 14 bases lying between them. The chain employs TRBV19 and TRBJ2-4, with D perhaps matching TRBD2 (6 bases). The source was peripheral blood, collected before pregnancy. This sequence was found in a female donor with multiple sclerosis, enrolled in a pregnancy study. The CDR3 loop reads CASSPEGAGAKNIQYF. CDR3 DNA sequence: TGTGCCAGTAGTCCGGAGGGCGCAGGAGCCAAAAACATTCAGTACTTC.